This T cell receptor (beta chain) was recorded in a study of T cells in Graves' hyperthyroidism and ophthalmopathy. In its sample, this clonotype was seen many times. Its specificity is unknown. Findings of the study overall: Ophthalmopathy prediction by the model preceded onset by a median 6.5 months. Also found in blood were most expanded thyroid clonotypes above 0.001.

Template material for amplifying TCR beta CDR3 regions consisted of RNA transcripts. In the first-round RT-PCR of the TCR CDR3, the HTBI primer set was used. TCRdb analysed the multiplex PCR reads with MiXCR anew, one entry per CDR3 protein. Altogether 300,000 to 450,000 distinct CDR3 sequences are present, 25% being singletons, with the ten largest covering more than 60%. Patients with uncontrolled infections, other autoimmune diseases, pregnancy or lactation were excluded. More than 9.5 ml fresh peripheral blood yielded the PBMCs. V lost 3 bases and J 1 base, leaving 6 bases between the germline ends. Germline CDR1 reads SQVTM; CDR2 reads ANQGSEA. The length of the CDR3 is 12 residues.

The clonotype comes from a man aged 45-65 years with Graves' hyperthyroidism. The sample comprised blood. The gene calls are TRBV29-1 and TRBJ1-1; D not resolved. CDR3 sequence reads: CSVETPNTEAFF. In DNA, the CDR3 is TGCAGCGTTGAGACGCCGAACACTGAAGCTTTCTTT.